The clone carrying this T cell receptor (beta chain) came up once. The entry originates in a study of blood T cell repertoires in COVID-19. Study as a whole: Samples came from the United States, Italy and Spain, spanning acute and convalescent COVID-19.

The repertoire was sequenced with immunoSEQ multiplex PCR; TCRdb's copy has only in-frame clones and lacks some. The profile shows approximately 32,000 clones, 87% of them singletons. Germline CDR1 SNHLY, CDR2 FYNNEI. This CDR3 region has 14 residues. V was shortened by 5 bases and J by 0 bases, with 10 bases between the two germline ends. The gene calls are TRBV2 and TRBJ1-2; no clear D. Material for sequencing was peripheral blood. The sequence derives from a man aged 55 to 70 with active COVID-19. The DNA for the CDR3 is TGTGCCAGCAGTCCCCTGTCAGCTAACTATGGCTACACCTTC. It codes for CASSPLSANYGYTF.